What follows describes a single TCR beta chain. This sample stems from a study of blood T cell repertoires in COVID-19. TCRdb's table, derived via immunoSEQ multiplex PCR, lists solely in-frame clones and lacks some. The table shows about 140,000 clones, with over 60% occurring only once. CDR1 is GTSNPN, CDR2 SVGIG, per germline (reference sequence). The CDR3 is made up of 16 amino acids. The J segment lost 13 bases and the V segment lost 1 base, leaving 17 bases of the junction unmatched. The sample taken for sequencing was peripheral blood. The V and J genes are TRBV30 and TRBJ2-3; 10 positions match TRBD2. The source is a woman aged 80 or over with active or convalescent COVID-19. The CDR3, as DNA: TGTGCCTGGAGTGCCCCACTAGCGGGGCTAACGGGCTCGAAGTATTTT. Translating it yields CAWSAPLAGLTGSKYF.